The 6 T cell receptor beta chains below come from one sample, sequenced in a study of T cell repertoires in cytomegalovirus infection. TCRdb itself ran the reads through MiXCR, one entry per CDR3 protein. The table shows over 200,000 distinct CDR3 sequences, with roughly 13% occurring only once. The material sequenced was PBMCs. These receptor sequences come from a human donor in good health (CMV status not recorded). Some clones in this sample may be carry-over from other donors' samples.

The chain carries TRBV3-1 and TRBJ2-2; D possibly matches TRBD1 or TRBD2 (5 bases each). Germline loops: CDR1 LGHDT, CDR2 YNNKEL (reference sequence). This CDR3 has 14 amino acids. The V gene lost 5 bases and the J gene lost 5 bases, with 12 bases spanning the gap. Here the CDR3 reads CASSFGTGTGELFF. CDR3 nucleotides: TGTGCCAGCAGCTTCGGGACGGGGACCGGGGAGCTGTTTTTT.

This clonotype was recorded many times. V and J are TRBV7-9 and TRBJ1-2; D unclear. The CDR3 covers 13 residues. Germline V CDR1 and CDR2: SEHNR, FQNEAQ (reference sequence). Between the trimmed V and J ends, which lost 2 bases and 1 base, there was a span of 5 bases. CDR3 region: CASSLYSNYGYTF. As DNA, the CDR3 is TGTGCCAGCAGCTTATACAGTAACTATGGCTACACCTTC.

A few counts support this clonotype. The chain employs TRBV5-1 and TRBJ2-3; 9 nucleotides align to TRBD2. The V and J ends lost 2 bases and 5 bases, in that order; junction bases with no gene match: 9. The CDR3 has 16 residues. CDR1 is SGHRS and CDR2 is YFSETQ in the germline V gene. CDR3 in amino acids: CASSFELAGMVDTQYF. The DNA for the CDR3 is TGCGCCAGCAGCTTTGAGCTAGCGGGGATGGTAGATACGCAGTATTTT.

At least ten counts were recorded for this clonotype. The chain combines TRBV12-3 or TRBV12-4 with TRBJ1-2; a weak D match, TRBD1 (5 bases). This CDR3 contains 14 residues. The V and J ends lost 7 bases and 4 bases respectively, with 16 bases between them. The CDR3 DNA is TGTGCCAGCACCGTGGGACGGTCAGCCTATGGCTACACCTTC. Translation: CASTVGRSAYGYTF.

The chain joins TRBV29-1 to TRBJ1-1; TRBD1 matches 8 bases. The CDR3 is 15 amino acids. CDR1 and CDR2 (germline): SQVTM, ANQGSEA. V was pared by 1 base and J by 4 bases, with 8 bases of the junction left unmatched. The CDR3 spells CSVEAPGQASTEAFF. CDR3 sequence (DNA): TGCAGCGTTGAAGCACCGGGACAGGCCTCCACTGAAGCTTTCTTT.

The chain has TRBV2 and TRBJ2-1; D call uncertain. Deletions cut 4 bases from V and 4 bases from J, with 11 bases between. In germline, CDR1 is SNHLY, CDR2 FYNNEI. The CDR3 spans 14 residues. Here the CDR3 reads CASSAALTYNEQFF. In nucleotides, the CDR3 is TGTGCCAGCAGTGCGGCGCTCACATACAATGAGCAGTTCTTC.